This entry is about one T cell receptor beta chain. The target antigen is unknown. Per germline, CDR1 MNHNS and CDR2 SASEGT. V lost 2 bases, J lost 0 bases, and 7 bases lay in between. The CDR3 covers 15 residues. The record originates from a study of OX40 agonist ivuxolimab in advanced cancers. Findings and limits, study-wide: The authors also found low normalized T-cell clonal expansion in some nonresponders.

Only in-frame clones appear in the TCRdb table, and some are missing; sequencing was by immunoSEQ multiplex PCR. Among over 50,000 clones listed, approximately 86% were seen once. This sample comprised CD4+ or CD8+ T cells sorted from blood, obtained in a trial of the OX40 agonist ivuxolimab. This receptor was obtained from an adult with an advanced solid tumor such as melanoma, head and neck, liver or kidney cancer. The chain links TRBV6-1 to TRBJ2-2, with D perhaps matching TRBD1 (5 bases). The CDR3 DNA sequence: TGTGCCAGCAGTGAAATCAGGGCGAACACCGGGGAGCTGTTTTTT. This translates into CASSEIRANTGELFF.